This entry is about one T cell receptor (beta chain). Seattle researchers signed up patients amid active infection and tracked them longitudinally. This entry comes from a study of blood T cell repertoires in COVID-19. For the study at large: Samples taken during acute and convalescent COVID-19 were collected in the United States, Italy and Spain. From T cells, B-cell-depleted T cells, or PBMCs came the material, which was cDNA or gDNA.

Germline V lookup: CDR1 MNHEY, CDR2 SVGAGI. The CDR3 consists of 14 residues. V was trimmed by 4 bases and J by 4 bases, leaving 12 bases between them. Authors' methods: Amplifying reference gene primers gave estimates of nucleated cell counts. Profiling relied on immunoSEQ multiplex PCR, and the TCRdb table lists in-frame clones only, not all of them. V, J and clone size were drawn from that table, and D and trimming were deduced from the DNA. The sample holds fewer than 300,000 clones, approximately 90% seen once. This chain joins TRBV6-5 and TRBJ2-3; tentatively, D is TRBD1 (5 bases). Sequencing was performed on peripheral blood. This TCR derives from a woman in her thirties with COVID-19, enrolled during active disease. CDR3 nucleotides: TGTGCCAGCAGTTTGTGGCAGGGCTCAGATACGCAGTATTTT. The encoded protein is CASSLWQGSDTQYF.